Listed below are T cell receptor beta chains from one sample, sequenced in a study of T cell changes during pregnancy in multiple sclerosis. Generated by immunoSEQ multiplex PCR, the TCRdb table keeps only in-frame clones and is missing some. The table records 45,000 to 55,000 clones, 92% of them present only once. Sample: CD4+ T cells from peripheral blood mononuclear cells, taken after pregnancy. The source is a female donor in good health, enrolled as a control in a pregnancy study. Both conserved end residues are part of each CDR3. Each record gives: V gene, D gene, J gene, clone size, CDR3 protein, CDR3 DNA. The D gene is left open where the match is weak. Size is omitted from some rows. Given values are once, few, many or a class for expanded clones.

v_call: TRBV19; d_call: NA; j_call: TRBJ2-1; clone_size: NA; cdr3_aa: CASSIGRGDEQFF; cdr3_nt: TGTGCCAGTAGTATAGGCAGGGGAGATGAGCAGTTCTTC
v_call: TRBV20-1; d_call: NA; j_call: TRBJ2-1; clone_size: NA; cdr3_aa: CSARVREEQFF; cdr3_nt: TGCAGTGCTAGAGTCAGGGAAGAGCAGTTCTTC
v_call: TRBV5-5; d_call: NA; j_call: TRBJ2-3; clone_size: NA; cdr3_aa: CASSLSSDTQYF; cdr3_nt: TGTGCCAGCAGCTTGAGCTCAGATACGCAGTATTTT
v_call: TRBV11-2; d_call: TRBD2; j_call: TRBJ2-5; clone_size: NA; cdr3_aa: CASSLEASGASTQYF; cdr3_nt: TGTGCCAGCAGCTTAGAGGCTAGCGGGGCTTCGACCCAGTACTTC
v_call: TRBV27; d_call: NA; j_call: TRBJ1-1; clone_size: NA; cdr3_aa: CASSLYTESSEAFF; cdr3_nt: TGTGCCAGCAGTTTATACACAGAGTCTTCTGAAGCTTTCTTT
v_call: TRBV14; d_call: TRBD1; j_call: TRBJ1-1; clone_size: once; cdr3_aa: CASSLSQGGTEAFF; cdr3_nt: TGTGCCAGCAGCCTTTCGCAGGGGGGCACTGAAGCTTTCTTT
v_call: TRBV5-6; d_call: NA; j_call: TRBJ1-2; clone_size: NA; cdr3_aa: CASSRKYQGYGYTF; cdr3_nt: TGTGCCAGCAGCCGAAAATACCAGGGCTATGGCTACACCTTC
v_call: TRBV11-2; d_call: TRBD2; j_call: TRBJ2-3; clone_size: few; cdr3_aa: CASSSGTSGDTQYF; cdr3_nt: TGTGCCAGCAGCTCCGGGACTAGCGGAGATACGCAGTATTTT
v_call: TRBV6-1; d_call: TRBD1; j_call: TRBJ1-2; clone_size: NA; cdr3_aa: CASSDGTGGGYTF; cdr3_nt: TGTGCCAGCAGTGATGGGACAGGGGGCGGCTACACCTTC
v_call: TRBV19; d_call: TRBD2; j_call: TRBJ2-2; clone_size: NA; cdr3_aa: CASSGTSGRTANTGELFF; cdr3_nt: TGTGCCAGTAGCGGGACTAGCGGGAGAACTGCGAACACCGGGGAGCTGTTTTTT
v_call: TRBV11-2; d_call: NA; j_call: TRBJ1-2; clone_size: NA; cdr3_aa: CASSLPYAAGRYGYTF; cdr3_nt: TGTGCCAGCAGCTTACCGTATGCGGCAGGGCGGTATGGCTACACCTTC
v_call: TRBV7-8; d_call: TRBD1; j_call: TRBJ2-7; clone_size: once; cdr3_aa: CASSSAGTGDEQYF; cdr3_nt: TGTGCCAGCAGCTCAGCGGGGACAGGGGACGAGCAGTACTTC
v_call: TRBV7-8; d_call: NA; j_call: TRBJ2-3; clone_size: NA; cdr3_aa: CASSLVRTDTQYF; cdr3_nt: TGTGCCAGCAGCTTAGTACGGACAGATACGCAGTATTTT
v_call: TRBV6-5; d_call: TRBD1; j_call: TRBJ1-2; clone_size: NA; cdr3_aa: CASSYGAGGSYGYTF; cdr3_nt: TGTGCCAGCAGTTACGGGGCAGGGGGAAGCTATGGCTACACCTTC
v_call: TRBV28; d_call: TRBD1; j_call: TRBJ1-4; clone_size: NA; cdr3_aa: CASSFSGTGVWNEKLFF; cdr3_nt: TGTGCCAGCAGTTTTTCCGGGACAGGGGTTTGGAATGAAAAACTGTTTTTT
v_call: TRBV19; d_call: NA; j_call: TRBJ2-7; clone_size: NA; cdr3_aa: CASSRGGGFDEQYF; cdr3_nt: TGTGCCAGTAGTAGAGGGGGGGGCTTCGACGAGCAGTACTTC
v_call: TRBV7-3; d_call: NA; j_call: TRBJ2-3; clone_size: NA; cdr3_aa: CASSLMLSTDTQYF; cdr3_nt: TGTGCCAGCAGCTTAATGCTAAGCACAGATACGCAGTATTTT
v_call: TRBV6-5; d_call: TRBD1; j_call: TRBJ1-1; clone_size: NA; cdr3_aa: CASSDRAGTEAFF; cdr3_nt: TGTGCCAGCAGCGACAGGGCTGGCACTGAAGCTTTCTTT
v_call: TRBV5-1; d_call: TRBD1; j_call: TRBJ2-3; clone_size: NA; cdr3_aa: CASSFQGAGGPSTDTQYF; cdr3_nt: TGCGCCAGCAGCTTTCAGGGGGCAGGCGGCCCAAGCACAGATACGCAGTATTTT
v_call: TRBV4-1; d_call: TRBD2; j_call: TRBJ2-2; clone_size: NA; cdr3_aa: CASSQVLAGPQRRELFF; cdr3_nt: TGCGCCAGCAGCCAAGTACTAGCGGGACCCCAAAGGAGGGAGCTGTTTTTT
v_call: TRBV5-6; d_call: NA; j_call: TRBJ1-4; clone_size: NA; cdr3_aa: CASSLKPSATNEKLFF; cdr3_nt: TGTGCCAGCAGCTTGAAGCCTTCTGCAACTAATGAAAAACTGTTTTTT
v_call: TRBV28; d_call: TRBD1; j_call: TRBJ2-7; clone_size: NA; cdr3_aa: CASSPGQAVNEQYF; cdr3_nt: TGTGCCAGCAGCCCGGGACAGGCGGTCAACGAGCAGTACTTC
v_call: TRBV30; d_call: NA; j_call: TRBJ1-5; clone_size: NA; cdr3_aa: CAWSVGAGRHQPQHF; cdr3_nt: TGTGCCTGGAGTGTAGGGGCAGGGCGCCATCAGCCCCAGCATTTT
v_call: TRBV5-1; d_call: NA; j_call: TRBJ1-1; clone_size: NA; cdr3_aa: CASKGFGGSDTEAFF; cdr3_nt: TGCGCCAGCAAAGGCTTTGGGGGCTCGGACACTGAAGCTTTCTTT
v_call: TRBV6-6; d_call: TRBD2; j_call: TRBJ2-5; clone_size: NA; cdr3_aa: CASRGGQETQYF; cdr3_nt: TGTGCCAGCCGGGGGGGGCAAGAGACCCAGTACTTC
v_call: TRBV18; d_call: TRBD2; j_call: TRBJ2-5; clone_size: NA; cdr3_aa: CASSRTSGQETQYF; cdr3_nt: TGTGCCAGCTCACGGACTAGCGGGCAAGAGACCCAGTACTTC
v_call: TRBV6-1; d_call: TRBD1; j_call: TRBJ1-5; clone_size: NA; cdr3_aa: CASRVTGRSDQPQHF; cdr3_nt: TGTGCCAGCAGGGTGACAGGGAGGAGCGATCAGCCCCAGCATTTT
v_call: TRBV7-9; d_call: NA; j_call: TRBJ2-1; clone_size: NA; cdr3_aa: CASSFDSLFYSHNEQFF; cdr3_nt: TGTGCCAGCAGCTTCGACAGCTTATTCTATAGCCACAATGAGCAGTTCTTC
v_call: TRBV5-4; d_call: TRBD1; j_call: TRBJ1-1; clone_size: once; cdr3_aa: CASSSQTGLMNTEAFF; cdr3_nt: TGTGCCAGCAGCTCTCAGACAGGGTTAATGAACACTGAAGCTTTCTTT
v_call: TRBV9; d_call: TRBD1; j_call: TRBJ2-2; clone_size: NA; cdr3_aa: CASSVGEGQGTGELFF; cdr3_nt: TGTGCCAGCAGCGTAGGGGAGGGACAGGGGACCGGGGAGCTGTTTTTT
v_call: TRBV5-6; d_call: TRBD2; j_call: TRBJ2-3; clone_size: once; cdr3_aa: CASSFQLAGEWSTDTQYF; cdr3_nt: TGTGCCAGCAGCTTCCAACTAGCGGGAGAGTGGAGCACAGATACGCAGTATTTT
v_call: TRBV5-8; d_call: TRBD1; j_call: TRBJ1-5; clone_size: NA; cdr3_aa: CASSLLQGTGINQPQHF; cdr3_nt: TGTGCCAGCAGCCTTTTACAAGGGACAGGGATCAATCAGCCCCAGCATTTT
v_call: TRBV15; d_call: TRBD2; j_call: TRBJ2-7; clone_size: NA; cdr3_aa: CATSPRAGVISYEQYF; cdr3_nt: TGTGCCACCAGTCCCAGAGCGGGAGTTATTTCCTACGAGCAGTACTTC
v_call: TRBV11-2; d_call: TRBD2; j_call: TRBJ2-3; clone_size: NA; cdr3_aa: CASTPGTSESDTQYF; cdr3_nt: TGTGCCAGCACCCCAGGCACTAGCGAGTCAGATACGCAGTATTTT
v_call: TRBV10-3; d_call: NA; j_call: TRBJ2-7; clone_size: once; cdr3_aa: CAISESKEGEQYF; cdr3_nt: TGTGCCATCAGTGAGTCGAAGGAGGGGGAGCAGTACTTC
v_call: TRBV19; d_call: NA; j_call: TRBJ1-1; clone_size: NA; cdr3_aa: CATSTAGLTEAFF; cdr3_nt: TGTGCCACAAGTACCGCAGGGCTCACTGAAGCTTTCTTT
v_call: TRBV5-1; d_call: NA; j_call: TRBJ1-2; clone_size: few; cdr3_aa: CASSSTGSPNYGYTF; cdr3_nt: TGCGCCAGCAGCTCAACAGGTTCCCCCAACTATGGCTACACCTTC
v_call: TRBV14; d_call: NA; j_call: TRBJ1-1; clone_size: NA; cdr3_aa: CASSQDSGNTEAFF; cdr3_nt: TGTGCCAGCAGCCAAGATTCGGGGAACACTGAAGCTTTCTTT
v_call: TRBV7-9; d_call: TRBD1; j_call: TRBJ2-7; clone_size: NA; cdr3_aa: CASTLGQGNYEQYF; cdr3_nt: TGTGCCAGCACCTTAGGACAGGGGAACTACGAGCAGTACTTC
v_call: TRBV6-1; d_call: NA; j_call: TRBJ1-1; clone_size: NA; cdr3_aa: CASRGASTNTEAFF; cdr3_nt: TGTGCCAGCAGGGGGGCCAGCACGAACACTGAAGCTTTCTTT
v_call: TRBV14; d_call: TRBD2; j_call: TRBJ2-7; clone_size: once; cdr3_aa: CASSPPPGTSGIKTYEQYF; cdr3_nt: TGTGCCAGCAGCCCCCCGCCCGGGACTAGCGGGATCAAGACCTACGAGCAGTACTTC
v_call: TRBV28; d_call: NA; j_call: TRBJ2-4; clone_size: NA; cdr3_aa: CASSYSLPGGGFQYF; cdr3_nt: TGTGCCAGCAGTTACTCCCTTCCGGGCGGAGGATTTCAGTACTTC
v_call: TRBV5-1; d_call: NA; j_call: TRBJ2-1; clone_size: NA; cdr3_aa: CASSVPDGRKRDNNEQFF; cdr3_nt: TGCGCCAGCAGCGTCCCTGACGGTAGGAAGCGGGACAACAATGAGCAGTTCTTC
v_call: TRBV6-6; d_call: TRBD1; j_call: TRBJ2-7; clone_size: NA; cdr3_aa: CASSQGQGVEQYF; cdr3_nt: TGTGCCAGCAGCCAGGGACAGGGGGTCGAGCAGTACTTC
v_call: TRBV7-2; d_call: NA; j_call: TRBJ2-3; clone_size: few; cdr3_aa: CASSLGQGITSTDTQYF; cdr3_nt: TGTGCCAGCAGCTTGGGGCAGGGGATTACTAGCACAGATACGCAGTATTTT
v_call: TRBV6-5; d_call: TRBD1; j_call: TRBJ1-2; clone_size: NA; cdr3_aa: CASSLTRTGPGYTF; cdr3_nt: TGTGCCAGCAGTTTAACCCGGACAGGGCCTGGCTACACCTTC
v_call: TRBV7-9; d_call: NA; j_call: TRBJ1-6; clone_size: NA; cdr3_aa: CASRSDRDSYNSPLHF; cdr3_nt: TGTGCCAGCAGATCCGACAGAGACTCCTATAATTCACCCCTCCACTTT
v_call: TRBV19; d_call: NA; j_call: TRBJ2-5; clone_size: once; cdr3_aa: CASSIGGQPQETQYF; cdr3_nt: TGTGCCAGTAGTATTGGTGGACAACCCCAAGAGACCCAGTACTTC
v_call: TRBV15; d_call: TRBD2; j_call: TRBJ2-3; clone_size: NA; cdr3_aa: CATSQGLAGATDTQYF; cdr3_nt: TGTGCCACCAGTCAAGGGCTAGCGGGGGCCACAGATACGCAGTATTTT
v_call: TRBV6-4; d_call: TRBD2; j_call: TRBJ2-7; clone_size: NA; cdr3_aa: CASNLGGAPGIYYEQYF; cdr3_nt: TGTGCCAGCAACCTGGGAGGGGCCCCTGGAATCTACTACGAGCAGTACTTC
v_call: TRBV7-9; d_call: TRBD2; j_call: TRBJ2-1; clone_size: NA; cdr3_aa: CASRPSGYSYNEQFF; cdr3_nt: TGTGCCAGCAGACCTAGCGGTTACTCCTACAATGAGCAGTTCTTC
v_call: TRBV19; d_call: NA; j_call: TRBJ1-1; clone_size: once; cdr3_aa: CASSFQGNTEAFF; cdr3_nt: TGTGCCAGTAGTTTCCAGGGGAACACTGAAGCTTTCTTT
v_call: TRBV6-6; d_call: NA; j_call: TRBJ2-5; clone_size: NA; cdr3_aa: CASSTGDSQTQYF; cdr3_nt: TGTGCCAGCAGTACGGGGGACAGCCAGACCCAGTACTTC
v_call: TRBV5-1; d_call: NA; j_call: TRBJ2-3; clone_size: NA; cdr3_aa: CASSLVPTDTQYF; cdr3_nt: TGCGCCAGCAGCTTGGTCCCGACAGATACGCAGTATTTT
v_call: TRBV6-1; d_call: NA; j_call: TRBJ2-1; clone_size: NA; cdr3_aa: CASSQGGSYNEQFF; cdr3_nt: TGTGCCAGCAGTCAGGGGGGTAGCTACAATGAGCAGTTCTTC
v_call: TRBV5-8; d_call: TRBD1; j_call: TRBJ2-7; clone_size: NA; cdr3_aa: CASSRTGAYEQYF; cdr3_nt: TGTGCCAGCTCACGCACAGGGGCCTACGAGCAGTACTTC
v_call: TRBV18; d_call: TRBD2; j_call: TRBJ2-1; clone_size: once; cdr3_aa: CASSPGGGQAHEQFF; cdr3_nt: TGTGCCAGCTCACCTGGGGGAGGGCAAGCCCATGAGCAGTTCTTC